This T cell receptor beta chain was documented in a study of blood T cell repertoires in COVID-19. The V gene lost 4 bases and the J gene lost 2 bases, with 5 bases spanning the gap. Germline V gives CDR1 MGHDK, CDR2 SYGVNS. This CDR3 contains 12 residues. The method was immunoSEQ multiplex PCR; TCRdb's version includes in-frame clones alone and lacks a portion of them. Among some 200,000 clones listed, approximately 85% were seen once. This clone was seen once. This TCR came from a woman aged 45 to 65 with active or convalescent COVID-19. The J gene is TRBJ1-2, the V gene TRBV25-1, with D hard to call. The sample consisted of peripheral blood. The CDR3 is CASSGANYGYTF. The CDR3 DNA is TGTGCCAGCAGTGGAGCGAACTATGGCTACACCTTC.